Each of the 3 T cell receptor beta chains below was sequenced from the same sample in a study of T cell responses to AZD1222 COVID-19 vaccine. The method was immunoSEQ multiplex PCR; TCRdb's version includes in-frame clones alone and lacks a portion of them. Here the sample spans approximately 140,000 clones, about 93% being singletons. This specimen was peripheral blood, taken 28 days after the second AZD1222 dose. The receptors shown here come from an adult who received the AZD1222 COVID-19 vaccine.

The J gene is TRBJ1-1, the V gene TRBV27; possibly TRBD1 for D (6 bases). Germline assignment: CDR1 MNHEY and CDR2 SMNVEV (reference sequence). V lost 3 bases and J 7 bases, leaving 21 bases between the germline ends. CDR3 length: 16 residues. The CDR3 here is CASSFKGAGKGGEAFF. In DNA, the CDR3 is TGTGCCAGCAGTTTTAAAGGGGCCGGTAAGGGGGGTGAAGCTTTCTTT.

This chain's CDR3 is CASSLSPESEAFF. The CDR3 DNA reads as TGTGCCAGCAGTTTATCCCCAGAATCTGAAGCTTTCTTT. The chain is built from TRBV27 and TRBJ1-1; D remains unclear. The CDR3 is 13 amino acids. Germline V gives CDR1 MNHEY, CDR2 SMNVEV (reference sequence). V lost 0 bases and J lost 6, with 8 bases in between.

The rearrangement uses TRBV6-1 and TRBJ2-6; no firm D call. Trimming left V 0 bases short and J 2 bases short, with 5 bases between. Germline CDR1 MNHNS, CDR2 SASEGT. The CDR3 extends over 15 amino acids. The CDR3 DNA sequence: TGTGCCAGCAGTGAAGCGCTAGCTGGGGCCAACGTCCTGACTTTC. This gives the protein CASSEALAGANVLTF.